The clone carrying this T cell receptor (beta chain) has ten or more counts. CDR3 length: 13 residues. V lost 2 bases and J 4 bases, leaving 12 bases between the germline ends. Germline V gene sequence: CDR1 SQVTM, CDR2 ANQGSEA. A sample-barcoded 5' primer and a J-beta primer mix were used in a second PCR of roughly 7 to 12 cycles. TCRdb ran MiXCR on the 5' RACE reads and lists one entry per CDR3 protein. The sample comprises around 900,000 distinct CDR3 sequences, roughly half of which are singletons, and 20% to 25% rests with the top ten. This sample is drawn from a study of blood T cells in healthy people across ages. Healthy Caucasian individuals from Russia aged 6 to 90 were enrolled as donors. Researchers isolated at least 6 million PBMCs per sample.

This TCR derives from a woman aged 60-75 years in good health. The sequencing sample was made of blood. The chain joins TRBV29-1 to TRBJ2-7; D is possibly TRBD2 (5 bases). The CDR3 bases are TGCAGCGTTGAACCTCGGCCGGGGTACGAGCAGTACTTC. Translating gives CSVEPRPGYEQYF.